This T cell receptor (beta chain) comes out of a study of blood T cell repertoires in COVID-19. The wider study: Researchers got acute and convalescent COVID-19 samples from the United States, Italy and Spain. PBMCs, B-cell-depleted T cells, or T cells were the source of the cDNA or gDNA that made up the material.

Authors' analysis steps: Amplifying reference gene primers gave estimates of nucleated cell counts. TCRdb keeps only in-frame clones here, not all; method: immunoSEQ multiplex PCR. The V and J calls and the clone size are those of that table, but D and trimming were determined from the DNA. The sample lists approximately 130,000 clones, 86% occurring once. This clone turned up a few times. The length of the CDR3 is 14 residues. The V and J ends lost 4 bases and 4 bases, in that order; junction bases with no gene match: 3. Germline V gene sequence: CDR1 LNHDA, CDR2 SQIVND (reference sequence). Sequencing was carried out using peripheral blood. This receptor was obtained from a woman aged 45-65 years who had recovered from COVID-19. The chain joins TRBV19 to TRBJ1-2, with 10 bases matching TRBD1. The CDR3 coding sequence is TGTGCCAGTAGTAGACAGGGGGCTGGCTATGGCTACACCTTC. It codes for CASSRQGAGYGYTF. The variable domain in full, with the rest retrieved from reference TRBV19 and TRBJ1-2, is DGGITQSPKYLFRKEGQNVTLSCEQNLNHDAMYWYRQDPGQGLRLIYYSQIVNDFQKGDIAEGYSVSREKKESFPLTVTSAQKNPTAFYLCASSRQGAGYGYTFGSGTRLTVV.